This T cell receptor beta chain was captured in a study of breast tumors, draining lymph nodes, adjacent tissues. Findings of the study overall: Tumor T cell lymph node origin was a supported hypothesis, not proven.

One entry per CDR3 protein results from TCRdb running MiXCR on the multiplex PCR reads. The profile covers roughly 130,000 distinct CDR3 sequences, with about 20% appearing a single time and approximately 3.5% taken by the ten largest. Samples came from axillary lymph nodes draining the breast cancer. V was clipped by 5 bases and J by 0 bases; unmatched bases: 4. Germline loops: CDR1 MNHEY, CDR2 SVGAGI. This CDR3 is 15 amino acids long. This clonotype came up many times. No antigen is known for it. The sample taken for sequencing was axillary lymph node tissue. The TCR comes from a female donor with breast cancer. Some clones in this sample may be carry-over from other donors' samples. The J gene is TRBJ1-5, the V gene TRBV6-5; 7 nucleotides line up with TRBD1. The CDR3 loop is CASSRTGHSNQPQHF. In DNA form, the CDR3 reads TGTGCCAGCAGTCGGACAGGACATAGCAATCAGCCCCAGCATTTT.